A single count supports the clone carrying this TCR beta chain. Its antigen remains unknown. Collection of approximately 9.3 milliliters of peripheral blood was performed for each donor. With 3 bases clipped from V and 4 bases from J, the junction kept 8 bases outside the gene matches. Per the germline V gene, CDR1 is SEHNR and CDR2 is FQNEAQ (reference sequence). The CDR3 runs to 17 residues. The sample originates from a study of blood T cells in healthy people across ages. Study-level results: Because donor CMV status was unknown, expanded clonotype changes were possibly confounded.

The authors ran a second PCR of roughly 6 to 12 cycles using a sample-barcoded 5' primer and a J-beta primer mix. TCRdb reanalysed the 5' RACE reads using MiXCR and keeps one entry per CDR3 protein. The sample contains about 800,000 distinct CDR3 sequences, around half of which appear only once. The TCR was taken from a man older than 75 in good health. The J gene is TRBJ2-6, the V gene TRBV7-9; 8 nucleotides agree with TRBD1. Specimen: blood. The CDR3 DNA reads TGTGCCAGCAGCTTGGGGGACAGGAGAGTGGGGGCCAACGTCCTGACTTTC. Its protein product is CASSLGDRRVGANVLTF.